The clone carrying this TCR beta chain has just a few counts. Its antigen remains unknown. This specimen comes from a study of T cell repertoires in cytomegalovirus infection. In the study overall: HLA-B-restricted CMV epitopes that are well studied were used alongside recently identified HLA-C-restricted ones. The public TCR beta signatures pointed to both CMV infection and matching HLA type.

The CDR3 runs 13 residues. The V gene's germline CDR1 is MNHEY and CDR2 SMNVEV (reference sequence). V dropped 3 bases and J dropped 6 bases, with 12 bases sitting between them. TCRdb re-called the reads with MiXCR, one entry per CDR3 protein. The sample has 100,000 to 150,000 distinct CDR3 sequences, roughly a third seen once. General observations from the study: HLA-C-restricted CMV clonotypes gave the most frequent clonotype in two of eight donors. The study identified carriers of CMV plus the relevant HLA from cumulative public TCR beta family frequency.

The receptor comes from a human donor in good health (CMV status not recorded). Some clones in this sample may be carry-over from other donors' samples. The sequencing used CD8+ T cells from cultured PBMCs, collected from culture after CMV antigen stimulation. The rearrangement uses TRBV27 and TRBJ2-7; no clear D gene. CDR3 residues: CASSFTPYVEQYF. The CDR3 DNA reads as TGTGCCAGCAGTTTTACCCCCTACGTCGAGCAGTACTTC.